The rows below give T cell receptor beta chains drawn from one sample of a study of T cell repertoires in cytomegalovirus infection. One entry per CDR3 protein results from TCRdb running MiXCR on the reads. The sample contains 200,000 to 250,000 distinct CDR3 sequences, roughly 34% of which appear only once. No antigen has been identified for these receptors. The sample consisted of CD8+ T cells from cultured PBMCs, taken from culture after CMV antigen stimulation. These receptors all come from a human donor in good health (CMV status not recorded). Some clones in this sample may be carry-over from other donors' samples. Both conserved end residues are part of each CDR3. Each record gives: J gene, V gene, CDR3 protein.

TRBJ2-3 TRBV11-2 CASTDRGGASTDTQYF
TRBJ2-1 TRBV20-1 CSAPLSGAGNQGQFF
TRBJ2-1 TRBV7-9 CASSASLNEQFF
TRBJ1-1 TRBV4-2 CASSQEILGQMNTEAFF
TRBJ2-4 TRBV7-8 CASSSSPSGAKNIQYF
TRBJ2-5 TRBV7-9 CASSSTLGQETQYF
TRBJ1-1 TRBV7-6 CASSPAVPNTEAFF
TRBJ1-5 TRBV27 CASSSDRANQPQHF
TRBJ2-2 TRBV7-2 CASSLALTSGKYNTGELFF
TRBJ2-7 TRBV7-3 CASSLGTGGEQYF
TRBJ2-5 TRBV18 CASSPPPGVETQYF
TRBJ1-3 TRBV6-5 CASRTAYGNTIYF
TRBJ2-3 TRBV7-2 CASSLYADRVSTDTQYF
TRBJ1-4 TRBV27 CASSDRGAVPLNEKLFF
TRBJ2-1 TRBV7-9 CASSFQATPVNEQFF
TRBJ2-7 TRBV9 CASSVYSGQTYEQYF
TRBJ2-7 TRBV7-2 CASSFPGGRGEQYF
TRBJ2-2 TRBV27 CASSLRWGTGELFF
TRBJ1-1 TRBV7-9 CASRELEGSNVAFF
TRBJ2-7 TRBV12-3/TRBV12-4 CASSPTSGVAYEQYF
TRBJ2-1 TRBV5-1 CASSSRQGVRDEQFF
TRBJ2-1 TRBV7-8 CAAGGATYNEQFF
TRBJ2-2 TRBV27 CASSNRVTGELFF
TRBJ1-1 TRBV12-3/TRBV12-4 CASSSPRGANTEAFF
TRBJ2-1 TRBV28 CASSRGQGHNEQFF
TRBJ1-6 TRBV6-1 CASSDRRVPYNSPLHF